This TCR beta chain was sequenced in a study of blood T cells in healthy people across ages (dated by TCRdb to 2015 to 2017). Context from the whole study: In model experiments, template switching captured roughly one uniquely barcoded TCR beta cDNA molecule for every two T cells. For two donors (one aged 18 to 30 and one aged 80 or older), the study analyzed two additional independent replicas of 1 million unique cDNA reads from the same blood draw. To avoid experimental bias, donors of different ages were spread randomly across the sequencing lanes. The donors were split into four age groups: young (average around 17 years), middle-aged (39), aged (over 55) and long-lived (more than 80). Age-related changes in TCR beta repertoire diversity were measured in the study by deep sequencing normalized with unique cDNA molecular identifiers. What the research found in general, with its limitations: Total diversity estimates from one million sequenced T cells were considered lower bounds and underestimates. Compared with the aged group, more naive CD4+ T cells, fewer expanded clones and increased TCR diversity were shown by the long-lived group, suggesting age selection. Donor CMV infection status was unknown, potentially confounding age-related changes in expanded clonotypes. Because profiling used bulk unsorted PBMCs, naive and antigen-experienced compartments could not be compared conclusively. There was a strong correlation between observed TCR beta diversity and the percentage of naive T cells measured by flow cytometry. Observed TCR beta diversity per million T cells fell roughly linearly with age, and a significant reduction was already apparent by age about 38.

On this clonotype: This receptor's antigen is unknown. There are no base qualities to consult, and no much larger clone falls within one base.

Libraries were made using 5' RACE. TCRdb lists the instrument as Illumina HiSeq 2500. The second PCR ran for roughly 7 to 11 cycles and used a J-beta primer mix along with a sample-barcoded 5' primer. A unique molecular identifier was introduced onto each TCR beta cDNA molecule by a template-switch 5' adaptor carrying 12 random nucleotides. Each sample yielded at least 2.5 million CDR3-containing paired-end reads. All of the RNA was converted into first-strand cDNA using the Mint cDNA synthesis kit, with a TRBC-specific oligonucleotide serving as the primer. Following uracil-DNA glycosylase treatment, all cDNA underwent a first 18-cycle PCR with the universal primers M1SS and BC2_uni_R. Under the source paper's analysis protocol: For normalization, 1 million high-quality reads, each with a distinct molecular identifier, were randomly selected from each sample. Reads sharing molecular identifiers were discarded rather than binned into consensus sequences. CDR3 identification, clonotype clustering and error correction used MiTCR with a Q25 quality threshold and the strictest error-elimination algorithm. A nonparametric unseen species model with Euler transformation was used to estimate a lower bound on total TCR beta diversity. Through fastp at Q25 and MiXCR, TCRdb rebuilt clones from the public reads, retaining in-frame beta chains. When rows share a CDR3 protein, they turn into one entry using the most common DNA and genes. V and J calls and clone size were set by TCRdb, not the authors. The sample has about 810,000 distinct CDR3 sequences on record, 36% of them singletons. Under 15% of the sample lies in the top ten.

The donors were roughly 39 Caucasian individuals from Russia, aged roughly 6 to 100 years, who were systemically healthy. Around 10 milliliters of peripheral blood were drawn from each donor into EDTA-treated Vacutainer tubes. Ficoll-Paque density-gradient centrifugation was used to isolate PBMCs, with at least 6 million per sample. Total RNA, at least 5.5 micrograms per sample, was extracted from PBMCs with Trizol reagent. For every donor, flow cytometry on a PBMC aliquot measured the percentage of naive CD45RAhigh/CD27high T cells. The sample comprised blood. This clonotype was obtained from a man aged 18 to 35 in good health.

The DNA is as follows: TGTGCCAGCAGTCAGACAGGGGTACATGGCTACACCTTC. This gives the protein CASSQTGVHGYTF. The V and J genes are TRBV27 and TRBJ1-2, and TRBD1 aligns with 8 junction nucleotides. The CDR3 spans 13 residues, from the cysteine through the phenylalanine. Only CDR3 DNA remains: 39 bases, in frame from the first base. Trimming takes 5 bases off V and 6 bases off J; junction bases not matched to a gene: 5. From a lookup of the germline V gene (reference sequence), CDR1 and CDR2 are MNHEY and SMNVEV.